One sample yielded the 15 T cell receptor beta chains listed below, sequenced in a study of T cells after posttransplantation cyclophosphamide. Data came from immunoSEQ multiplex PCR; TCRdb stores just in-frame clones and leaves some out. The table has 45,000 or so clones, roughly 93% seen once. Specimen: PBMCs. All receptors come from a woman between 45 and 65 years old in good health and a related stem cell transplant donor.

V and J are TRBV6-5 and TRBJ2-3; 7 bases are a match to TRBD1. The CDR3 runs 14 residues. The germline CDR1 and CDR2 sequences are MNHEY and SVGAGI. After removal of 2 bases from V and 4 bases from J, the junction contained 3 bases not matched to a gene. For the CDR3, the DNA is TGTGCCAGCAGTTACGGGCAGGGGGCAGATACGCAGTATTTT. Protein: CASSYGQGADTQYF.

The chain links TRBV28 to TRBJ2-7, with 8 positions matching TRBD2. The CDR3 spans 13 residues. The J segment lost 3 bases and the V segment lost 3 bases, leaving 1 base of the junction unmatched. Germline loops: CDR1 MDHEN, CDR2 SYDVKM. DNA for the CDR3: TGTGCCAGCAGTTTTGGGACTAGCTACGAGCAGTACTTC. Protein sequence: CASSFGTSYEQYF. Complete variable domain (other parts from reference TRBV28 and TRBJ2-7): DVKVTQSSRYLVKRTGEKVFLECVQDMDHENMFWYRQDPGLGLRLIYFSYDVKMKEKGDIPEGYSVSREKKERFSLILESASTNQTSMYLCASSFGTSYEQYFGPGTRLTVT.

The chain has TRBV5-1 and TRBJ2-1; 7 bases line up with TRBD2. The CDR3 spans 15 residues. Germline V lookup: CDR1 SGHRS, CDR2 YFSETQ. Trimming cost V 2 bases and J 0 bases; bases outside gene matches: 2. The CDR3 region is CASSFPGGSYNEQFF. In nucleotides, the CDR3 is TGCGCCAGCAGCTTCCCGGGGGGCTCCTACAATGAGCAGTTCTTC.

This chain connects TRBV28 to TRBJ1-1; the D gene is possibly TRBD1 (5 bases). V was pared by 6 bases and J by 1 base, with 15 bases between. Germline V lookup: CDR1 MDHEN, CDR2 SYDVKM. The CDR3 contains 15 residues. In nucleotides, the CDR3 is TGTGCCAGCAGGAACCAGGGAAACCGGAACACTGAAGCTTTCTTT. Translating gives CASRNQGNRNTEAFF.

V is TRBV29-1 and J is TRBJ2-7, with 7 bases aligning to TRBD1. CDR1 SQVTM and CDR2 ANQGSEA come from the germline V gene. The CDR3 has 13 amino acids. V shed 4 bases, J shed 2 bases, and the junction held 5 bases outside the gene matches. The chain's CDR3 is CSVGGQITYEQYF. The CDR3 DNA sequence: TGCAGCGTTGGGGGACAGATCACCTACGAGCAGTACTTC.

The chain combines TRBV30 with TRBJ2-5; 7 positions match TRBD2. Looked up from germline, CDR1 is GTSNPN and CDR2 is SVGIG (reference sequence). The CDR3 loop spans 13 amino acids. The V and J ends lost 5 bases and 1 base, in that order; junction bases with no gene match: 4. CDR3 DNA sequence: TGTGCCTGGGCAGCGGGGCTCCAAGAGACCCAGTACTTC. This gives the protein CAWAAGLQETQYF.

This chain connects TRBV7-2 to TRBJ2-1, with 11 bases matching TRBD2. Trimming took 1 base from V and 7 from J; bases not matched to a gene: 3. Germline CDR1 is SGHTA and CDR2 is FQGNSA. The CDR3 has 15 amino acids. The CDR3: CASSLDWTSGNEQFF. CDR3 nucleotide sequence: TGTGCCAGCAGCTTAGATTGGACTAGCGGGAATGAGCAGTTCTTC.

The chain joins TRBV7-8 to TRBJ2-6, with TRBD2 matching over 8 bases. There are 22 residues in the CDR3. The germline V gene has CDR1 SGHVS and CDR2 FQNEAQ. The J segment lost 3 bases and the V segment lost 3 bases, leaving 22 bases of the junction unmatched. CDR3 DNA: TGTGCCAGCAGCTTCCCCGGCGGGGGGCAACCCCCAAGCGGGCGTGGGGCCAACGTCCTGACTTTC. Protein product: CASSFPGGGQPPSGRGANVLTF.

The rearrangement links TRBV7-2 to TRBJ2-7; 12 bases line up with TRBD2. Germline V gene data show CDR1 as SGHTA and CDR2 as FQGNSA. V lost 2 bases and J lost 5; bases outside the gene matches: 4. The CDR3 length is 15 residues. The CDR3 region is CASSLTSGRMNEQYF. The CDR3 bases are TGTGCCAGCAGCTTAACTAGCGGGAGGATGAACGAGCAGTACTTC. The whole variable domain, remainder taken from reference TRBV7-2 and TRBJ2-7, is GAGVSQSPSNKVTEKGKDVELRCDPISGHTALYWYRQSLGQGLEFLIYFQGNSAPDKSGLPSDRFSAERTGGSVSTLTIQRTQQEDSAVYLCASSLTSGRMNEQYFGPGTRLTVT.

This sequence joins TRBV18 and TRBJ1-4, with D possibly TRBD1 on 6 matching bases. Deletions cut 4 bases from V and 8 bases from J, with 17 bases between. CDR3 length: 15 residues. Germline CDR1 is KGHSH and CDR2 is LQKENI. The DNA for the CDR3 is TGTGCCAGCTCACAGACAGGTGGGGCTGGGGAAAAACTGTTTTTT. This codes for CASSQTGGAGEKLFF.

J is TRBJ2-7 and V is TRBV7-9; perhaps TRBD1 as D (6 bases). The V end lost 5 bases, the J end lost 6 bases, and 20 bases lay between the germline ends. CDR3 length: 15 amino acids. Germline V gives CDR1 SEHNR, CDR2 FQNEAQ (reference sequence). The CDR3 region is CASSGEQGRRSEQYF. As DNA, the CDR3 is TGTGCCAGCAGCGGGGAACAGGGACGAAGGTCCGAGCAGTACTTC.

This chain uses TRBV28 with TRBJ1-2, with 7 bases lining up with TRBD1. Germline V gives CDR1 MDHEN, CDR2 SYDVKM. The CDR3 has 15 residues. J lost 2 bases, V lost 4 bases, and 7 bases had no gene match. The CDR3 here is CASSSNRGANYGYTF. The CDR3 nucleotides are TGTGCCAGCAGTTCCAACAGGGGAGCGAACTATGGCTACACCTTC.

The rearrangement uses TRBV5-6 and TRBJ1-1; D may be TRBD1 (6 bases). This CDR3 spans 15 amino acids. Trimming removed 0 bases at V and 4 bases at J, with 13 bases between. The germline V gene has CDR1 SGHDT and CDR2 YYEEEE. The CDR3 sequence: CASSLARGFGTEAFF. The DNA for the CDR3 is TGTGCCAGCAGCTTGGCGAGGGGGTTCGGCACTGAAGCTTTCTTT.

The chain carries TRBV10-3 and TRBJ2-3; D is possibly TRBD1 (5 bases). This CDR3 has 16 residues. V was shortened by 10 bases and J by 2 bases, with 22 bases between the two germline ends. Germline V gene sequence: CDR1 ENHRY, CDR2 SYGVKD. The CDR3 spells CATTAPPQGNTDTQYF. The CDR3 DNA sequence: TGTGCCACCACAGCCCCCCCCCAGGGCAACACAGATACGCAGTATTTT.

This clone was seen a single time. This chain joins TRBV5-4 and TRBJ1-1, with 7 bases aligning to TRBD1. The CDR3 has 15 residues. CDR1 is SGHNT and CDR2 is YYREEE in the germline V gene (reference sequence). With 3 bases clipped from V and 1 base from J, the junction kept 6 bases outside the gene matches. In DNA, the CDR3 is TGTGCCAGCAGCTCGGGACAGACACAGAACACTGAAGCTTTCTTT. Translated, it gives CASSSGQTQNTEAFF.